The 20 T cell receptor beta chains given below trace back to one sample, sequenced in a study of human CD8 memory T cell subsets. UMI-labeled 5' RACE produced the TCR beta libraries. TCRdb re-called the 5' RACE reads, yielding one record per CDR3 amino acid sequence without DNA. Its table records approximately 5,000 distinct CDR3 sequences. The sample consisted of CD8+ effector memory T cells (TEM) sorted from PBMCs. Described subset: effector memory CD8 T cells, CCR7- CD45RO+ CD95+. Receptors were obtained from a human donor in good health.

The chain has TRBV6-2 or TRBV6-3 and TRBJ2-2; with no DNA, the TCRdb D assignment of TRBD2 cannot be verified. The CDR3 is 15 residues long. Per germline, CDR1 MNHEY and CDR2 SVGEGT. The CDR3 spells CASSSSGSDTGELFF.

The J gene is TRBJ1-4, the V gene TRBV15; TCRdb reports TRBD1, a call that lacks DNA to check it against. Looked up from germline, CDR1 is LNHNV and CDR2 is YYDKDF (reference sequence). This CDR3 contains 14 residues. The CDR3 sequence: CATSSLGAQEKLFF.

This clonotype is called medium-sized (0.01 to 0.1%) based on its frequency. The chain links TRBV4-3 to TRBJ2-6; checking the TCRdb D call of TRBD1 is not possible without DNA. This CDR3 region has 17 residues. Germline V CDR1 and CDR2: LGHNA, YSLEER. CDR3 protein: CASSQGDRGSGANVLTF.

The rearrangement joins TRBV29-1 to TRBJ2-3; the TCRdb D gene call, TRBD2, has no DNA to confirm it. Per the germline V gene, CDR1 is SQVTM and CDR2 is ANQGSEA. The CDR3 is 15 residues long. The CDR3 here is CSAPTSPPGADTQYF.

This clonotype is medium-sized by frequency. The chain carries TRBV28 and TRBJ1-1. Germline CDR1 MDHEN, CDR2 SYDVKM. The CDR3 is made up of 14 amino acids. The CDR3 is CASITPSQNTEAFF.

This chain joins TRBV7-8 and TRBJ2-2. Germline CDR1 reads SGHVS; CDR2 reads FQNEAQ. CDR3 size: 15 residues. CDR3 amino acids: CASSLISENTGELFF.

CDR3 loop: CSASAGQGYNEQFF. The chain employs TRBV20-1 and TRBJ2-1; TCRdb proposes TRBD1, but this gene call is untestable without DNA. Germline V CDR1 and CDR2: DFQATT, SNEGSKA (reference sequence). CDR3 length: 14 amino acids.

The rearrangement uses TRBV5-5 and TRBJ2-3; TCRdb's D call of TRBD2 is untestable without DNA. CDR1 SGHKS and CDR2 YYEKEE come from the germline V gene (reference sequence). The CDR3 spans 14 residues. Here the CDR3 reads CASSDGRDLDTQYF. Supplemented by reference TRBV5-5 and TRBJ2-3, the full variable domain reads DAGVTQSPTHLIKTRGQQVTLRCSPISGHKSVSWYQQVLGQGPQFIFQYYEKEERGRGNFPDRFSARQFPNYSSELNVNALLLGDSALYLCASSDGRDLDTQYFGPGTRLTVL.

The chain combines TRBV27 with TRBJ2-3. Per germline, CDR1 MNHEY and CDR2 SMNVEV (reference sequence). The CDR3 is 16 residues long. The CDR3 protein is CASSLSEAVSTDTQYF.

According to its frequency, this clonotype is medium-sized. The V call is TRBV15, the J call TRBJ2-7; the TRBD2 assignment by TCRdb is unverifiable without DNA. CDR3 size: 14 residues. Germline values: CDR1 LNHNV, CDR2 YYDKDF (reference sequence). CDR3 protein: CATREVGSSYEQYF.

V and J are TRBV19 and TRBJ1-1. CDR3 length: 13 residues. Germline CDR1 is LNHDA and CDR2 is SQIVND (reference sequence). The CDR3 is CASLREGNTEAFF. The whole variable domain, filled in from reference TRBV19 and TRBJ1-1, reads DGGITQSPKYLFRKEGQNVTLSCEQNLNHDAMYWYRQDPGQGLRLIYYSQIVNDFQKGDIAEGYSVSREKKESFPLTVTSAQKNPTAFYLCASLREGNTEAFFGQGTRLTVV.

The chain carries TRBV29-1 and TRBJ2-3. This CDR3 has 13 amino acids. In germline, CDR1 is SQVTM, CDR2 ANQGSEA. CDR3 protein: CSVGAVADDTQYF.

By frequency, this clonotype registers medium-sized. This chain links TRBV4-3 with TRBJ2-7; the TRBD1 assignment by TCRdb is unverifiable without DNA. Germline values: CDR1 LGHNA, CDR2 YSLEER. This CDR3 contains 16 residues. The CDR3 here is CASSQEAGTPSYEQYF.

According to its frequency, this clonotype is medium-sized. The chain links TRBV20-1 to TRBJ2-7. This CDR3 has 12 amino acids. Looked up from germline, CDR1 is DFQATT and CDR2 is SNEGSKA (reference sequence). CDR3 loop: CSARISDYEQYF.

The V gene is TRBV12-3 or TRBV12-4, the J gene TRBJ1-2; TCRdb outputs TRBD1, but without DNA this stays unchecked. This CDR3 region has 16 residues. CDR3 in amino acids: CASSLDSAGLGYGYTF.

The chain carries TRBV7-3 and TRBJ2-7; with no DNA, the TCRdb D assignment of TRBD1 cannot be verified. This CDR3 is built from 15 residues. CDR1 and CDR2 (germline): SGHTA, FQGTGA. The CDR3 here is CASSLTSGQGSEQYF.

The chain is built from TRBV20-1 and TRBJ1-5; TCRdb selects TRBD1, and the lack of DNA leaves this call unchecked. CDR1 is DFQATT, CDR2 SNEGSKA, per germline (reference sequence). The CDR3 is 14 amino acids. The CDR3 loop reads CSARDQEGDQPQHF.

This clonotype registers medium-sized by frequency. The V gene is TRBV5-1, the J gene TRBJ2-2; there is no DNA to check the TCRdb D call of TRBD1. Germline V gene lookup returns CDR1 SGHRS and CDR2 YFSETQ. The CDR3 extends over 15 amino acids. The CDR3 sequence is CASSSGTGITGELFF.

This chain links TRBV6-2 or TRBV6-3 with TRBJ2-1; lacking DNA, the TRBD1 call made by TCRdb goes unchecked. The CDR3 contains 15 residues. The germline CDR1 and CDR2 sequences are MNHEY and SVGEGT. The CDR3 region is CASSDGQGAANEQFF.

The rearrangement links TRBV7-9 to TRBJ2-5. The germline gives CDR1 SEHNR, CDR2 FQNEAQ (reference sequence). The CDR3 has 13 amino acids. CDR3 residues: CASRVEWGETQYF.